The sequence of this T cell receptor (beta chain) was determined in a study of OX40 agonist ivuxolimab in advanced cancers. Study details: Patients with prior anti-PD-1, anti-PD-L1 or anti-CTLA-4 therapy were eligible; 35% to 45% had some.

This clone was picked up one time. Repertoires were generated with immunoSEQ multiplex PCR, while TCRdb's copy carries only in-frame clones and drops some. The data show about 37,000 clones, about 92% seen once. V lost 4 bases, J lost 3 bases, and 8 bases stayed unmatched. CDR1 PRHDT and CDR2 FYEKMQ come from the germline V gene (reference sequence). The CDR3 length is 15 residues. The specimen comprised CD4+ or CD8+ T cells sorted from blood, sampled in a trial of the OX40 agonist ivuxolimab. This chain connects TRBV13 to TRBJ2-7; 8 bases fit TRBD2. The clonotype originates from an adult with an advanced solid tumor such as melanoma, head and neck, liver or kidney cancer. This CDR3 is CASSSGGTKYYEQYF. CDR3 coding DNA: TGTGCCAGCAGCTCGGGGGGGACGAAGTACTACGAGCAGTACTTC.